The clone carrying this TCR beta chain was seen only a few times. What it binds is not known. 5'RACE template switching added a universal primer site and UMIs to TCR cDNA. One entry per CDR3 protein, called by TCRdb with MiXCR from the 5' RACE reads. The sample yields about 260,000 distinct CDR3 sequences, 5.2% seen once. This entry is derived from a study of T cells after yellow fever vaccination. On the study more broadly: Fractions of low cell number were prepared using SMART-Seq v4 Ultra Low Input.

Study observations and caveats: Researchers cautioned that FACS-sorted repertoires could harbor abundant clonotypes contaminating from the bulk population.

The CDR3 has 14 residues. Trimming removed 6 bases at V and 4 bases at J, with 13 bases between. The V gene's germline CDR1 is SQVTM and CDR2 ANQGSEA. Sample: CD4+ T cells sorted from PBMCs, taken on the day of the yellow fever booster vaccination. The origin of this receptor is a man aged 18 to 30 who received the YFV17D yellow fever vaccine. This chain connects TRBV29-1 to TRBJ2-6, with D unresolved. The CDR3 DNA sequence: TGCAGCGTCTCAGTCCTTTCCGGGGCCAACGTCCTGACTTTC. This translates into CSVSVLSGANVLTF.